The rows below give T cell receptor beta chains drawn from one sample of a study of blood T cells in healthy people across ages. TCRdb re-called the 5' RACE reads through MiXCR, storing one row per CDR3 protein. The data contain fewer than 2,000,000 distinct CDR3 sequences, approximately 39% of them singletons. Sequencing input: blood. These receptors were obtained from a human donor in good health. Each CDR3 is given with its conserved first and last residue. D genes are given only for firm matches. Not all rows give a size; the values are once, few, many and, for expanded clones, a class.

J gene,clone size,V gene,D gene,CDR3 DNA,CDR3 protein
TRBJ1-3,-,TRBV12-3/TRBV12-4,-,TGTGCCAGCGGCGCCGGAGGGCCTGGAAACACCATATATTTT,CASGAGGPGNTIYF
TRBJ1-4,-,TRBV6-2/TRBV6-3,-,TGTGCCAGCAGTTACTCGTCGGAGGGAACTAATGAAAAACTGTTTTTT,CASSYSSEGTNEKLFF
TRBJ2-5,-,TRBV11-1,TRBD2,TGTGCCAGCCAAAAGGCGGGGGAAGAGACCCAGTACTTC,CASQKAGEETQYF
TRBJ2-1,few,TRBV7-8,TRBD2,TGTGCCAGCAGCTCCAGGGGAGGGCTAGCGGGGGATGAGCAGTTCTTC,CASSSRGGLAGDEQFF
TRBJ1-2,few,TRBV7-3,-,TGTGCCAGCAGCCCAAGGGGGGGAATGCCTGGCTACACCTTC,CASSPRGGMPGYTF
TRBJ2-7,few,TRBV12-3/TRBV12-4,-,TGTGCCAGCAGTTTACGAGAGGAGAGCTCCTACGAGCAGTACTTC,CASSLREESSYEQYF
TRBJ2-7,few,TRBV7-2,-,TGTGCCAGCAGCTTATTTAGGTTTCACGAGCAGTACTTC,CASSLFRFHEQYF
TRBJ1-1,-,TRBV5-1,TRBD1,TGCGCCAGCAGCTTGGAGGGGGGATGGACAGGAGCAAACACTGAAGCTTTCTTT,CASSLEGGWTGANTEAFF
TRBJ2-7,-,TRBV20-1,-,TGCAGTGCTATTAGCGGACGCTACGAGCAGTACTTC,CSAISGRYEQYF
TRBJ2-3,once,TRBV9,-,TGTGCCAGCAGCCAAGGACGGATTAGCACAGATACGCAGTATTTT,CASSQGRISTDTQYF
TRBJ2-2,few,TRBV12-3/TRBV12-4,-,TGTGCCAGCACCTTAACAGGGGAGCTGTTTTTT,CASTLTGELFF
TRBJ2-7,-,TRBV15,TRBD2,TGTGCCACCAGCAGAGAAGCGACTAGCCACAATGAGCAGTACTTC,CATSREATSHNEQYF
TRBJ2-5,-,TRBV29-1,-,TGCAGCGTCCAGGGTAGATTCCAAGAGACCCAGTACTTC,CSVQGRFQETQYF
TRBJ1-1,-,TRBV12-3/TRBV12-4,-,TGTGCCAGCAGTTCATATAATGTGATGAACACTGAAGCTTTCTTT,CASSSYNVMNTEAFF
TRBJ2-7,-,TRBV2,-,TGTGCCAGCAGTGGCTTTGGGGGGCCTGAGCAGTACTTC,CASSGFGGPEQYF
TRBJ2-7,few,TRBV27,TRBD1,TGTGCCAGCAGAAGACAGGGGACTTCCTACGAGCAGTACTTC,CASRRQGTSYEQYF
TRBJ1-1,-,TRBV20-1,-,TGCAGTGCTAGACAGGGTCACACTGAAGCTTTCTTT,CSARQGHTEAFF
TRBJ1-5,-,TRBV7-8,-,TGTGCCAGCAGCTTAGGCCCCCTGCATACACAGCCCCAGCATTTT,CASSLGPLHTQPQHF
TRBJ2-1,-,TRBV27,-,TGTGCCAGCAGTTCCCGGACTAGGGGGGATTACAATGAGCAGTTCTTC,CASSSRTRGDYNEQFF
TRBJ1-2,few,TRBV12-3/TRBV12-4,TRBD1,TGTGCCAGCAGTCTGATACAGGGGGCGATCTATGGCTACACCTTC,CASSLIQGAIYGYTF
TRBJ2-5,-,TRBV29-1,-,TGCAGCGTGGGGCCAGGGGCGAAGGCGACCCAGTACTTC,CSVGPGAKATQYF
TRBJ2-3,few,TRBV7-2,-,TGTGCCAGCAGCCTCTCCCGACGGGGCCTCAAGGATACGCAGTATTTT,CASSLSRRGLKDTQYF
TRBJ2-7,-,TRBV5-6,TRBD2,TGTGCCAGTAGCTTGGTAATCGCGGGGGGCGACGAGCAGTACTTC,CASSLVIAGGDEQYF
TRBJ2-7,few,TRBV29-1,TRBD1,TGCAGCGCCCTAACCGGGACAGGGGACGAGCAGTACTTC,CSALTGTGDEQYF
TRBJ2-7,many,TRBV29-1,TRBD2,TGCAGCGTTGACGGGACTAGCGGGCCGTACTACGAGCAGTACTTC,CSVDGTSGPYYEQYF
TRBJ2-1,few,TRBV12-3/TRBV12-4,-,TGTGCCAGCAGTTTTGGGGGAGGACTAAACAATGAGCAGTTCTTC,CASSFGGGLNNEQFF
TRBJ2-3,-,TRBV11-2,TRBD1,TGTGCCAGCGGCCCGGGACAGTCGAGCACAGATACGCAGTATTTT,CASGPGQSSTDTQYF
TRBJ1-4,few,TRBV5-1,TRBD1,TGCGCCAGCAGCTTGCAATCGACAGGGGCATATGAAAAACTGTTTTTT,CASSLQSTGAYEKLFF
TRBJ2-1,few,TRBV20-1,-,TGCAGTGCTATAGGCCGAAGGGATGAGCAGTTCTTC,CSAIGRRDEQFF
TRBJ2-1,-,TRBV10-3,-,TGTGCCATCACATCGGGGGCCTACAATGAGCAGTTCTTC,CAITSGAYNEQFF
TRBJ2-5,-,TRBV6-5,TRBD2,TGTGCCAGCAGTTACTCGATCAGCGGGGGGGCCCAAGAGACCCAGTACTTC,CASSYSISGGAQETQYF
TRBJ2-3,-,TRBV11-1,TRBD2,TGTGCCAGCAGCACGACTAGCGGGGGGCTAACCCCTCCACGTGCTAGCACAGATACGCAGTATTTT,CASSTTSGGLTPPRASTDTQYF
TRBJ2-1,-,TRBV5-5,-,TGTGCCAGCAGCTTTGATTCGGACCATGAGCAGTTCTTC,CASSFDSDHEQFF
TRBJ2-1,-,TRBV7-9,-,TGTGCCAGCAGCTACGGGACACAGCAGTTCTTC,CASSYGTQQFF
TRBJ1-4,-,TRBV6-6,-,TGTGCCAGCACCGCTCCGGGTGCAACTAATGAAAAACTGTTTTTT,CASTAPGATNEKLFF
TRBJ2-7,-,TRBV29-1,-,TGCAGCGTTGTGGACAGCCGCTACGAGCAGTACTTC,CSVVDSRYEQYF
TRBJ2-4,-,TRBV20-1,-,TGCAGTGCTAGTGGCCCCGGAACAGGTGACCTAGCCAAAAACATTCAGTACTTC,CSASGPGTGDLAKNIQYF
TRBJ2-7,many,TRBV4-1,-,TGCGCCAGCAGCCAAGGCCCCTTGGCCTGGCATCACGAGCAGTACTTC,CASSQGPLAWHHEQYF
TRBJ1-2,-,TRBV11-2,-,TGTGCCAACAGCTTTTCCCCTGGGGACTACGGCTACACCTTC,CANSFSPGDYGYTF
TRBJ2-5,few,TRBV7-2,TRBD1,TGTGCCAGCACAAAACAGGGGGATAGGCAAGAGACCCAGTACTTC,CASTKQGDRQETQYF
TRBJ1-2,-,TRBV15,-,TGTGCCACCAGCAGAGATCTCCGGTCTAACTATGGCTACACCTTC,CATSRDLRSNYGYTF
TRBJ1-2,many,TRBV29-1,-,TGCAGCGTTGAACAGGGCTATGGCTACACCTTC,CSVEQGYGYTF
TRBJ2-7,-,TRBV20-1,TRBD1,TGCAGTACCGAGATACGAACAGGGGCAAGGTACGAGCAGTACTTC,CSTEIRTGARYEQYF
TRBJ1-2,-,TRBV5-1,-,TGCGCCAGCAGCTTGCGCTTAGGGGAAGGAGGCTACACCTTC,CASSLRLGEGGYTF
TRBJ2-1,-,TRBV29-1,-,TGCAGCGTTGACCCGGGTAGCCGGAGGGGGCAAGACTACAATGAGCAGTTCTTC,CSVDPGSRRGQDYNEQFF
TRBJ2-1,-,TRBV20-1,-,TGCAGTGCTAGAGGATGGTCCGGGCAACCGAGCTCCTACAATGAGCAGTTCTTC,CSARGWSGQPSSYNEQFF
TRBJ2-5,-,TRBV29-1,-,TGCAGCGTTGATTTGGCAGGGGAAGAGACCCAGTACTTC,CSVDLAGEETQYF
TRBJ1-1,-,TRBV7-6,-,TGTGCCAGCAGCCGCGTAAGGGGACCTACTGCTGAAGCTTTCTTT,CASSRVRGPTAEAFF
TRBJ2-7,-,TRBV9,TRBD1,TGTGCCAGCAGCGTAGGGGGGACAGGCTACTACGAGCAGTACTTC,CASSVGGTGYYEQYF
TRBJ1-1,-,TRBV5-1,TRBD1,TGCGCCAGCAGCCAAACGGGACAGGGGGACACTGAAGCTTTCTTT,CASSQTGQGDTEAFF
TRBJ1-5,few,TRBV5-6,-,TGTGCCAGCAGCCTGGGGACGGGCAGGGTAAATCAGCCCCAGCATTTT,CASSLGTGRVNQPQHF
TRBJ1-2,-,TRBV5-6,-,TGTGCCAGCAGCCGCCTCACAGGGAACTATGGCTACACCTTC,CASSRLTGNYGYTF
TRBJ1-1,-,TRBV5-5,TRBD1,TGTGCCAGCAGCTTCGACAGGGTTATTGGGATGAACACTGAAGCTTTCTTT,CASSFDRVIGMNTEAFF